This TCR beta chain was obtained from a study of OX40 agonist ivuxolimab in advanced cancers. The protocol was immunoSEQ multiplex PCR, while the TCRdb copy is restricted to in-frame clones and leaves out a portion. The sample records around 76,000 clones, around 83% being singletons. Whole-study results and caveats: CD4+ and CD8+ blood T cells expanded clonally by week 6 at 0.1 to 3.0 mg/kg. Several nonresponders also turned out to have low normalized T-cell clonal expansion.

Regarding this clone: What it binds is not known.

Per germline, CDR1 KGHSH and CDR2 LQKENI. This CDR3 comprises 16 residues. The V segment lost 5 bases and the J segment 4 bases; nucleotides outside the gene matches: 9. Patients with a history of autoimmune disease or on systemic immunosuppression were excluded. The V gene is TRBV18, the J gene TRBJ2-1; 9 bases match TRBD2. The material was CD4+ or CD8+ T cells sorted from blood, obtained in a trial of the OX40 agonist ivuxolimab. The sequence was collected from an adult with an advanced solid tumor such as melanoma, head and neck, liver or kidney cancer. The DNA of the CDR3 is TGTGCCAGCTCAGTAGCGGGGGCCCTTACTTACAATGAGCAGTTCTTC. Residues: CASSVAGALTYNEQFF.